Each of the 3 T cell receptor beta chains below was sequenced from the same sample in a study of shared clonotypes between healthy human individuals. TCRdb keeps only in-frame clones here, not all; method: immunoSEQ multiplex PCR. The table shows 2 million to 2.5 million clones, with 85% to 95% occurring only once. The sequenced material came from naive CD4+ T cells from PBMCs. Subset described: CD45RA+ positively selected. Receptors were obtained from a young man in good health. Some clones in this sample may be carry-over from other donors' samples.

This CDR3 reads CASSAGQGAQETQYF. CDR3 in DNA: TGCGCCAGCAGCGCTGGACAGGGGGCTCAAGAGACCCAGTACTTC. V and J are TRBV5-1 and TRBJ2-5; 11 bases align to TRBD1. Germline CDR1 and CDR2: SGHRS and YFSETQ. This CDR3 comprises 15 residues. With 4 bases clipped from V and 2 bases from J, the junction kept 4 bases outside the gene matches. The full variable domain, with the rest looked up from reference TRBV5-1 and TRBJ2-5, is KAGVTQTPRYLIKTRGQQVTLSCSPISGHRSVSWYQQTPGQGLQFLFEYFSETQRNKGNFPGRFSGRQFSNSRSEMNVSTLELGDSALYLCASSAGQGAQETQYFGPGTRLLVL.

This clone was seen just once. The J gene is TRBJ2-7, the V gene TRBV27; D is unresolved. Trimming removed 2 bases from V and 3 bases from J, with 8 bases in between. The CDR3 has 13 amino acids. Germline V gene data show CDR1 as MNHEY and CDR2 as SMNVEV (reference sequence). CDR3 nucleotide sequence: TGTGCCAGCAGTTTACGAGAGAACTACGAGCAGTACTTC. It yields the protein CASSLRENYEQYF.

This rearrangement joins TRBV28 to TRBJ2-4, with D possibly matching TRBD1 (7 bases). The CDR3 totals 13 residues. Trimming shortened V by 4 bases and J by 11 bases, and 15 bases separated the two germline ends. Per germline, CDR1 MDHEN and CDR2 SYDVKM. The CDR3 loop reads CASSWGDRFLQYF. The CDR3 bases are TGTGCCAGCAGTTGGGGGGACAGATTCCTTCAGTACTTC.